This T cell receptor beta chain was observed in a study of technical replicates of blood from a handful of donors. Libraries were prepared by immunoSEQ multiplex PCR; TCRdb keeps only in-frame clonotypes and omits some of them. The sample carries tens of thousands of clones, roughly 94% recorded once. Germline V gives CDR1 LGHNA, CDR2 YSLEER. The CDR3 contains 15 residues. The ends lost 4 bases at V and 1 base at J; junction bases unmatched: 3. V and J are TRBV4-3 and TRBJ2-3; TRBD1 matches 9 bases. This receptor was obtained from a human donor in good health. What was sequenced was T cells isolated from PBMCs. CDR3 sequence (DNA): TGCGCCAGCAGCCCCAGGACAGGGGGCACAGATACGCAGTATTTT. As protein: CASSPRTGGTDTQYF.